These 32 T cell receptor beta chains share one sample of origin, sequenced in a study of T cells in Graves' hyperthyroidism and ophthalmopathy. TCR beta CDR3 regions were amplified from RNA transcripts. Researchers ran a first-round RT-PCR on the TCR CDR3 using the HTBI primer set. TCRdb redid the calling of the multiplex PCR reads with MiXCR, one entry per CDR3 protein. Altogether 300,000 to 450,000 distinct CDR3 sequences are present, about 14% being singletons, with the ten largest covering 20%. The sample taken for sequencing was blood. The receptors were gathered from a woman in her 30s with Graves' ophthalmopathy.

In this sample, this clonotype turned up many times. The CDR3 loop reads CASRTGLYGYTF. DNA of the CDR3: TGTGCCTCCAGGACAGGACTATATGGCTACACCTTC. The rearrangement uses TRBV6-1 and TRBJ1-2; 7 bases are a match to TRBD1. The CDR3 is 12 residues long. The germline CDR1 and CDR2 sequences are MNHNS and SASEGT. V gave up 11 bases and J gave up 5 bases; unmatched junction bases: 8.

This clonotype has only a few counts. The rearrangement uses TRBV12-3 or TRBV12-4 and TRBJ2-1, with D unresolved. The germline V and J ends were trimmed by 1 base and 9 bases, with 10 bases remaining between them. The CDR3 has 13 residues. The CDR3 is CASSLVSLTEQFF. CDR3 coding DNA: TGTGCCAGCAGTTTAGTTTCACTGACTGAGCAGTTCTTC.

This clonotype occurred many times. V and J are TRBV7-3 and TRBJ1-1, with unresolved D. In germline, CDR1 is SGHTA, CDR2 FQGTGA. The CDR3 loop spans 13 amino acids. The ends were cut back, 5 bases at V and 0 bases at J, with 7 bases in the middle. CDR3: CASSLTVNTEAFF. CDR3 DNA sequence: TGTGCCAGCAGCCTGACGGTGAACACTGAAGCTTTCTTT.

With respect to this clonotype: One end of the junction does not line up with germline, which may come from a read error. CDR3 sequence: CASSLEGSAYYGYTF. Written as DNA, the CDR3 is TGTGCCAGCAGCTTGGAGGGGTCCGCATACTATGGCTACACCTTC. V is TRBV5-1 and J is TRBJ1-2, with D perhaps TRBD1 (5 bases). Germline V gives CDR1 SGHRS, CDR2 YFSETQ. This CDR3 has 15 amino acids. The full variable domain, completed using reference TRBV5-1 and TRBJ1-2, is KAGVTQTPRYLIKTRGQQVTLSCSPISGHRSVSWYQQTPGQGLQFLFEYFSETQRNKGNFPGRFSGRQFSNSRSEMNVSTLELGDSALYLCASSLEGSAYYGYTFGSGTRLTVV.

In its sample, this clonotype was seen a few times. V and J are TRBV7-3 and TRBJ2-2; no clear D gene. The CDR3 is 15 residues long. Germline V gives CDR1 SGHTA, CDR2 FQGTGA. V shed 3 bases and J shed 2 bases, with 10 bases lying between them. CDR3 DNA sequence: TGTGCCAGCAGCTTGCGTGGACCCAACACCGGGGAGCTGTTTTTT. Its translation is CASSLRGPNTGELFF.

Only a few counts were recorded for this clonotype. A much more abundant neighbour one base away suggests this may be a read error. CDR3 in amino acids: CASSLASTGGLSGNTIYF. The CDR3 nucleotides are TGTGCCAGCAGCTTAGCGTCGACAGGGGGCTTGTCTGGAAACACCATATATTTT. The V call is TRBV11-2, the J call TRBJ1-3, with TRBD1 identical over 10 bases. Germline values: CDR1 SGHAT, CDR2 FQNNGV. V lost 1 base, J lost 1 base, and 7 bases stayed unmatched. The CDR3 has 18 amino acids.

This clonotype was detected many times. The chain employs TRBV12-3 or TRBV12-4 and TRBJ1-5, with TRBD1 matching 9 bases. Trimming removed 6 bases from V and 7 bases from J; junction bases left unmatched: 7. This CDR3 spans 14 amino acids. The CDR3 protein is CASRETGGLQPQHF. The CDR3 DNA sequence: TGTGCCAGCAGGGAGACAGGGGGGTTGCAGCCCCAGCATTTT.

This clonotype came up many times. The CDR3 reads CASSHHPGQGTYEQYF. In DNA form, the CDR3 reads TGTGCCAGCAGCCATCATCCGGGACAGGGGACCTACGAGCAGTACTTC. This rearrangement joins TRBV3-1 to TRBJ2-7, with TRBD1 matching over 10 bases. The V gene end was trimmed by 3 bases and the J gene end by 2 bases; junction bases not matched to a gene: 7. The CDR3 runs 16 residues. From germline, CDR1 is LGHDT and CDR2 YNNKEL (reference sequence).

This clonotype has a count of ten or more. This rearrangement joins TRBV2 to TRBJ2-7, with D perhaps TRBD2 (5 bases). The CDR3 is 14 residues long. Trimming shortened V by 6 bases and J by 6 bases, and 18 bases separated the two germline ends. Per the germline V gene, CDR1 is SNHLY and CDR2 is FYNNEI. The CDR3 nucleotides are TGTGCCAGCAGCGGGGTATTCTCCTTGTCCGAGCAGTACTTC. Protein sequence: CASSGVFSLSEQYF.

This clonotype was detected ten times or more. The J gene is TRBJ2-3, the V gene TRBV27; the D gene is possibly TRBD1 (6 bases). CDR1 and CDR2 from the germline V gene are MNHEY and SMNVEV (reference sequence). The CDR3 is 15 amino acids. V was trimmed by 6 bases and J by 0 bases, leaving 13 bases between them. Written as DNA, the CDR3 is TGTGCCAGCAGGGCCCGGGACACTAGCACAGATACGCAGTATTTT. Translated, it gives CASRARDTSTDTQYF.

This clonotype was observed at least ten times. The CDR3 nucleotides read TGCGCCAGCAGCCACCGCGGACTAGCGGGGGGTTCAGCTAGCACAGATACGCAGTATTTT. It yields the protein CASSHRGLAGGSASTDTQYF. This chain links TRBV4-1 with TRBJ2-3; 14 positions agree with TRBD2. In germline, CDR1 is MGHRA, CDR2 YSYEKL. V was pared by 3 bases and J by 0 bases, with 11 bases of the junction left unmatched. This CDR3 spans 20 amino acids.

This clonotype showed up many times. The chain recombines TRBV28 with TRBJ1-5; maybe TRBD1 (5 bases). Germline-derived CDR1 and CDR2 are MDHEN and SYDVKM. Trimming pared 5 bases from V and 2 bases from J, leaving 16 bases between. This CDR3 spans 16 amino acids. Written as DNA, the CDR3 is TGTGCCAGCAGTCAGCATCTTGGGGGGGGCAATCAGCCCCAGCATTTT. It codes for CASSQHLGGGNQPQHF.

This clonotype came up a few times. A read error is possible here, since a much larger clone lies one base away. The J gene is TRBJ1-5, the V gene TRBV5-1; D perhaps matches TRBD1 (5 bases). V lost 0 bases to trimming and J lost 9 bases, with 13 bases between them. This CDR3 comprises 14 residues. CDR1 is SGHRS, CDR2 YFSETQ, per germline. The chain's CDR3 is CASSLDQGDRPQHF. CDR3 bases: TGCGCCAGCAGCTTGGACCAGGGCGACCGGCCCCAGCATTTT. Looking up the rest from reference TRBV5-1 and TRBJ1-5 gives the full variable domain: KAGVTQTPRYLIKTRGQQVTLSCSPISGHRSVSWYQQTPGQGLQFLFEYFSETQRNKGNFPGRFSGRQFSNSRSEMNVSTLELGDSALYLCASSLDQGDRPQHFGDGTRLSIL.

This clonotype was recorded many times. The CDR3 DNA is TGCAGTGCTAGAGAGGACAGCCCCCCCTACGAGCAGTACTTC. Translated: CSAREDSPPYEQYF. This rearrangement joins TRBV20-1 to TRBJ2-7, with D perhaps TRBD1 (6 bases). The CDR3 is 14 residues long. Germline CDR1 is DFQATT and CDR2 is SNEGSKA (reference sequence). Deletions cut 0 bases from V and 2 bases from J, with 11 bases between.

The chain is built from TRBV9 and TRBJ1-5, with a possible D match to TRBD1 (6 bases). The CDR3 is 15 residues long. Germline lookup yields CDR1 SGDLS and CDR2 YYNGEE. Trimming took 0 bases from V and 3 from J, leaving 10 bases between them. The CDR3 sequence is CASSVEDSANQPQHF. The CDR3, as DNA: TGTGCCAGCAGCGTAGAGGACAGTGCCAATCAGCCCCAGCATTTT.

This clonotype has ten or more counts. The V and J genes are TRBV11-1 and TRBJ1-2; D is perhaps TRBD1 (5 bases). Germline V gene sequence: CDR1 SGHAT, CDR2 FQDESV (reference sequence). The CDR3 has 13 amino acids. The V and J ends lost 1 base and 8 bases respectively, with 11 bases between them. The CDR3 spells CASSLDRSLGYTF. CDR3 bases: TGTGCCAGCAGCTTAGACAGGAGTCTCGGCTACACCTTC.

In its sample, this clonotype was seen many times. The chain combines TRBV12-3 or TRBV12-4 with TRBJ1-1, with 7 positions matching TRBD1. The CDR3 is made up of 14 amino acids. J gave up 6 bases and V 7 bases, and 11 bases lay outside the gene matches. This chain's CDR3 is CASNKGQMNAEAFF. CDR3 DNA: TGTGCCAGCAATAAGGGACAGATGAATGCTGAAGCTTTCTTT.

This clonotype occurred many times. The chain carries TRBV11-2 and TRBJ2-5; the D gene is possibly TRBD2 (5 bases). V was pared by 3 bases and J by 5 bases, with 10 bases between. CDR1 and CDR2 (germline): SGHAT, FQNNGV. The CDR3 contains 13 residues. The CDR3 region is CASSFTGMETQYF. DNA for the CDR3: TGTGCCAGCAGCTTCACGGGGATGGAGACCCAGTACTTC. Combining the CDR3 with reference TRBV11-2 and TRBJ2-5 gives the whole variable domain EAGVAQSPRYKIIEKRQSVAFWCNPISGHATLYWYQQILGQGPKLLIQFQNNGVVDDSQLPKDRFSAERLKGVDSTLKIQPAKLEDSAVYLCASSFTGMETQYFGPGTRLLVL.

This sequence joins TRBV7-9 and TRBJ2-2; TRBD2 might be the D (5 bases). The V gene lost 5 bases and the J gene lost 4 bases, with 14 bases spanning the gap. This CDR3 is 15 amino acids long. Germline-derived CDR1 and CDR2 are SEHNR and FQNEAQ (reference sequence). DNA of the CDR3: TGTGCCAGCAGCGCCGGGGTCCTGGTCACCGGGGAGCTGTTTTTT. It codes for CASSAGVLVTGELFF.

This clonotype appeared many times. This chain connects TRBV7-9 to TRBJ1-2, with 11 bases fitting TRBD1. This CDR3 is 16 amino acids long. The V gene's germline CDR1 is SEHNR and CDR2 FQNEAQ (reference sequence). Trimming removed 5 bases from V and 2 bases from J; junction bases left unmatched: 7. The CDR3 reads CASSPWTGGSNYGYTF. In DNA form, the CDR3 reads TGTGCCAGCAGCCCCTGGACAGGGGGCTCCAACTATGGCTACACCTTC.

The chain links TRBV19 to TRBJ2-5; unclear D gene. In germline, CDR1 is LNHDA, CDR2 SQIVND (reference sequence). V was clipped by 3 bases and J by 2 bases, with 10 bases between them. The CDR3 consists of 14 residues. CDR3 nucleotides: TGTGCCAGTAGTATGATGGCAGCACAAGAGACCCAGTACTTC. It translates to CASSMMAAQETQYF.

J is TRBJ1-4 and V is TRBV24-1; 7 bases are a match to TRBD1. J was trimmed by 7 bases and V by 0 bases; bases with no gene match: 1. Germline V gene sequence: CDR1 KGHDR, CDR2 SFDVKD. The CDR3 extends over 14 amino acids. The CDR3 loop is CATSDLRDSEKLFF. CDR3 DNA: TGTGCCACCAGTGATTTGAGGGACAGTGAAAAACTGTTTTTT.

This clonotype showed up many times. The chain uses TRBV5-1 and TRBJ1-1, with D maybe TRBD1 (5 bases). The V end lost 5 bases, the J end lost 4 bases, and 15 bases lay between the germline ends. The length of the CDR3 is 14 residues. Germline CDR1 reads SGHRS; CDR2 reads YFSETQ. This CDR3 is CASRYSRVGTEAFF. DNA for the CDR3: TGCGCCAGCAGATACTCCAGGGTAGGCACTGAAGCTTTCTTT.

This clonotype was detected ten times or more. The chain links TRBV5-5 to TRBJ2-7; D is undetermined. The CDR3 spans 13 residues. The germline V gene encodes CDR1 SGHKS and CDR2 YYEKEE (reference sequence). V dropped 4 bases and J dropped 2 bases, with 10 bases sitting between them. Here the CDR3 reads CASSLQKPYEQYF. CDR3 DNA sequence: TGTGCCAGCAGCCTGCAGAAGCCCTACGAGCAGTACTTC.

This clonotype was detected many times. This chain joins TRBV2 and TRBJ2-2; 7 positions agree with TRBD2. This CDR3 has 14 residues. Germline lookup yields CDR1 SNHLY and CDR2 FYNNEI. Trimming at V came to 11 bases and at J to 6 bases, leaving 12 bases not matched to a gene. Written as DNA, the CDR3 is TGTGCCCTCCGGGAGGTATATTGGCCCGGGGAGCTGTTTTTT. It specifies CALREVYWPGELFF.

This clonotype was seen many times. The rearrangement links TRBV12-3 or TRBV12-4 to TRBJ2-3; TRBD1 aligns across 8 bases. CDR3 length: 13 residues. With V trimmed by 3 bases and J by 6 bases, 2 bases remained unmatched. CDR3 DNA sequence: TGTGCCAGCAGTTTGACAGGGGACGATACGCAGTATTTT. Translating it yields CASSLTGDDTQYF.

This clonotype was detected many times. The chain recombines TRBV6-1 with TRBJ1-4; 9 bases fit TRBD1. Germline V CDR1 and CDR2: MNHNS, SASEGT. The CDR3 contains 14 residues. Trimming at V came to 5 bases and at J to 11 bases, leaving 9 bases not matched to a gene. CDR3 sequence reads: CASSYEGTGSKLFF. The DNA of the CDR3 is TGTGCCAGCAGTTATGAGGGGACAGGGTCTAAACTGTTTTTT.

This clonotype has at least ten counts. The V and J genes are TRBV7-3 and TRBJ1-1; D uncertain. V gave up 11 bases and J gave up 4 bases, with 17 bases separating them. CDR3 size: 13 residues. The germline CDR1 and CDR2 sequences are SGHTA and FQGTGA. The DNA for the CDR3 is TGTGCCTCCTCAGGCGGGTGGGCCACTGAAGCTTTCTTT. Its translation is CASSGGWATEAFF.

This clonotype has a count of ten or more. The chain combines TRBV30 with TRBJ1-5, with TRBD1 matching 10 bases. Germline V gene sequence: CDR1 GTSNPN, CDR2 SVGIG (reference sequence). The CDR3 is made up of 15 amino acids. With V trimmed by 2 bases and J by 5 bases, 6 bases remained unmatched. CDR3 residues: CAWSSFGTGDQPQHF. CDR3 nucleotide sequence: TGTGCCTGGAGTTCTTTCGGGACAGGGGATCAGCCCCAGCATTTT.

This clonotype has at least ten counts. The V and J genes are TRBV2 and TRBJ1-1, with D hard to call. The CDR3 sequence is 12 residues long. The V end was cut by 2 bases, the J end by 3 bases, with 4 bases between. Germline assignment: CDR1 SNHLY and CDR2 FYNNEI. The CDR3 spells CASSELYTEAFF. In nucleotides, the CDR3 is TGTGCCAGCAGTGAATTGTACACTGAAGCTTTCTTT.

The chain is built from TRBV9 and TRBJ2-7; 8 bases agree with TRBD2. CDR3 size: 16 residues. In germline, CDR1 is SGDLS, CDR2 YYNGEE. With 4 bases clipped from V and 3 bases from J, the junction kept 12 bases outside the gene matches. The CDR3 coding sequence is TGTGCCAGCAGCAGAAGCGGGGGTCAGAGGGACTACGAGCAGTACTTC. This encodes CASSRSGGQRDYEQYF.

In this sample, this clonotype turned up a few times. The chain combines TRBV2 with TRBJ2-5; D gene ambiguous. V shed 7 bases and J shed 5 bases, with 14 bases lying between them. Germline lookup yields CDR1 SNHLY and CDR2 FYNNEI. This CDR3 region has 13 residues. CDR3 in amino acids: CASTKTPPETQYF. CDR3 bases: TGTGCCAGCACTAAGACCCCGCCCGAGACCCAGTACTTC.